Shown below are 4 T cell receptor beta chains from a single sample sequenced in a study of T-cell reconstitution after alpha-beta-depleted transplantation in children listed by TCRdb under 2016. Library preparation employed PCR. Sequencer: Illumina HiSeq 2500. TCR library preparation used molecular barcoding, with unique molecular identifiers applied to normalize quantification of the TCRbeta repertoire. Starting from the raw public reads, TCRdb applied fastp trimming at Q25, assembled clones with MiXCR and retained in-frame beta chains. When rows share a CDR3 protein, they turn into one entry using the most common DNA and genes. The sample profile shows some 490,000 distinct CDR3 sequences; approximately 12% of them were found once. The ten largest clones capture roughly 5.4% of the sample. Sequencing used PBMCs from the stem cell graft donor, obtained from the stem cell graft. The receptors were sampled from a human donor who donated a stem cell graft to a child with combined immunodeficiency.

CDR3 amino acids: CASSTPGLALGELFF. The CDR3 DNA is TGTGCCAGCAGCACCCCGGGACTAGCGCTCGGGGAGCTGTTTTTT. The chain uses TRBV7-6 and TRBJ2-2, with 10 bases lining up with TRBD2. This CDR3 region has 15 residues. The V segment lost 5 bases and the J segment 7 bases; nucleotides outside the gene matches: 7. The germline gives CDR1 SGHVS, CDR2 FNYEAQ.

In this sample, this clonotype turned up many times. The chain recombines TRBV7-6 with TRBJ1-4; no firm D call. The CDR3 consists of 15 residues. In germline, CDR1 is SGHVS, CDR2 FNYEAQ. The V gene lost 1 base and the J gene lost 0 bases, with 6 bases spanning the gap. The CDR3 region has the DNA TGTGCCAGCAGCTTAGAGGGATCAACTAATGAAAAACTGTTTTTT. Protein: CASSLEGSTNEKLFF.

In this sample, this clonotype turned up a few times. The chain employs TRBV10-3 and TRBJ2-7, with 10 bases that match TRBD1. CDR1 is ENHRY and CDR2 is SYGVKD in the germline V gene. The CDR3 is 16 residues long. With V trimmed by 3 bases and J by 6 bases, 11 bases remained unmatched. The CDR3 DNA is TGTGCCATCAGTGACAACCTTGGACAGGGGGTCGGCGAGCAGTACTTC. It specifies CAISDNLGQGVGEQYF.

The rearrangement links TRBV27 to TRBJ2-3; 10 bases match TRBD2. This CDR3 comprises 13 residues. Germline CDR1 MNHEY, CDR2 SMNVEV (reference sequence). V lost 6 bases and J lost 8; bases outside the gene matches: 5. CDR3 in DNA: TGTGCCAGCAGAAGGGCTAGCGGGAGTACGCAGTATTTT. It specifies CASRRASGSTQYF.